This TCR beta chain was sequenced in a study of a mutant IDH1 vaccine in newly diagnosed glioma. Study-level information: There were eight vaccinations for patients, given in weeks 1, 3, 5, 7, 11, 15, 19 and 23. Prior therapy was radiotherapy, temozolomide, or both; most received both.

Comments on this clone: The antigen is undetermined.

V shed 3 bases, J shed 2 bases, and the junction held 9 bases outside the gene matches. The CDR3 sequence is 16 residues long. CDR1 and CDR2 (germline): KGHSH, LQKENI. Whole-study findings and limits: Seemingly, pseudoprogression had no relation to changes in the top peripheral T cell clonotypes.

This sample's time point: week 5, during vaccination. Vaccinated patients received 300 ug of mutant IDH1 20-mer peptide per dose, with topical imiquimod. The table came from immunoSEQ multiplex PCR; TCRdb's copy has only in-frame clones and leaves some out. The table lists some 60,000 clones, just under 90% of them singletons, with approximately 4.2% in the top ten. The source of this sequence is a woman between 40 and 55 years old with glioma. Here the sequenced sample was PBMCs, taken from a glioma patient whose treatment included an IDH1 peptide vaccine. The chain combines TRBV18 with TRBJ1-2, with 7 bases identical to TRBD1. The CDR3 is CASSPGQTGTNYGYTF. CDR3 nucleotides: TGTGCCAGCTCACCGGGACAGACAGGTACAAACTATGGCTACACCTTC.